The 20 T cell receptor beta chains in this list originate from one sample, sequenced in a study of blood T cell repertoires in COVID-19. Libraries were prepared by immunoSEQ multiplex PCR; TCRdb keeps only in-frame clonotypes and omits some of them. Of about 260,000 clones listed, roughly 88% are singletons. The sample taken for sequencing was PBMCs or T cells enriched from blood (not recorded which). The receptors derive from a woman aged 45-59 years who had recovered from COVID-19.

This sequence joins TRBV14 and TRBJ1-4; TRBD1 aligns across 7 bases. Germline V gene sequence: CDR1 SGHDN, CDR2 FVKESK. V dropped 4 bases and J dropped 8; count of bases not matched to a gene: 13. CDR3 length: 16 residues. The CDR3 reads CASSRPTGSVREKLFF. CDR3 bases: TGTGCCAGCAGCCGCCCGACAGGGTCGGTGCGCGAAAAACTGTTTTTT.

The V and J genes are TRBV7-2 and TRBJ1-1; 12 nucleotides match TRBD1. The trim removed 1 base at V and 4 bases at J, leaving 7 bases unmatched. Germline values: CDR1 SGHTA, CDR2 FQGNSA. This CDR3 contains 17 residues. CDR3 amino acids: CASSLGDRGRIGTEAFF. The DNA of the CDR3 is TGTGCCAGCAGCTTAGGGGACAGGGGGCGAATTGGCACTGAAGCTTTCTTT.

The chain combines TRBV11-2 with TRBJ1-6; TRBD1 agrees at 7 bases. This CDR3 is 17 amino acids long. V gave up 6 bases and J gave up 2 bases; unmatched junction bases: 10. Germline CDR1 is SGHAT and CDR2 is FQNNGV. CDR3 sequence: CASRGQLGATYNSPLHF. CDR3 DNA sequence: TGTGCCAGCAGGGGACAGCTAGGAGCTACCTATAATTCACCCCTCCACTTT.

The V gene is TRBV28, the J gene TRBJ1-2; the D is unclear. CDR3 length: 12 residues. Germline V gene sequence: CDR1 MDHEN, CDR2 SYDVKM. Trimming stripped 6 bases from V and 5 bases from J, with 10 bases between. CDR3 sequence: CASREVGYGYTF. The CDR3 coding sequence is TGTGCCAGCAGGGAGGTTGGGTATGGCTACACCTTC.

The chain combines TRBV7-2 with TRBJ1-5; 9 positions match TRBD1. Per the germline V gene, CDR1 is SGHTA and CDR2 is FQGNSA. V lost 5 bases and J lost 8; bases outside the gene matches: 10. This CDR3 has 15 residues. The CDR3 bases are TGTGCCAGCAGCGAGACAGGGGGTTCAATCAAGCCCCAGCATTTT. Amino acids: CASSETGGSIKPQHF.

This clone appeared a single time. The V and J genes are TRBV13 and TRBJ2-1; D perhaps matches TRBD2 (6 bases). The germline CDR1 and CDR2 sequences are PRHDT and FYEKMQ (reference sequence). The CDR3 consists of 15 residues. Trimming removed 1 base from V and 8 bases from J, with 15 bases in between. The CDR3 DNA is TGTGCCAGCAGCTTAGTGTGGGGACCGGGGGATGAGCAGTTCTTC. Encoded protein: CASSLVWGPGDEQFF.

The J gene is TRBJ2-1, the V gene TRBV25-1, with 11 bases identical to TRBD2. CDR1 is MGHDK and CDR2 is SYGVNS in the germline V gene. The CDR3 is 17 amino acids. The junction had 18 bases not matched to a gene; V was cut back by 2 bases and J by 15 bases. CDR3 amino acids: CASSEPPGVAGGPSVFF. The CDR3 nucleotides are TGTGCCAGCAGTGAACCCCCGGGGGTAGCGGGAGGGCCAAGCGTGTTCTTC.

The rearrangement links TRBV7-2 to TRBJ1-1, with TRBD1 identical over 8 bases. This CDR3 is 14 amino acids long. CDR1 SGHTA and CDR2 FQGNSA come from the germline V gene. Trimming removed 4 bases from V and 5 bases from J; junction bases left unmatched: 6. The CDR3 sequence is CASSSDRGGTEAFF. The CDR3 region has the DNA TGTGCCAGCAGCTCAGACAGGGGAGGGACTGAAGCTTTCTTT.

The chain carries TRBV19 and TRBJ1-4, with D uncertain. This CDR3 contains 15 residues. V was cut by 4 bases and J by 7 bases, with 16 bases left in between. Germline CDR1 LNHDA, CDR2 SQIVND (reference sequence). The CDR3 region is CASSTPRSLREKLFF. In nucleotides, the CDR3 is TGTGCCAGTAGTACCCCGAGGAGCCTACGTGAAAAACTGTTTTTT.

This clone was seen only a few times. The rearrangement uses TRBV6-6 and TRBJ2-6, with D possibly TRBD2 on 5 matching bases. Germline V gene lookup returns CDR1 MNHNY and CDR2 SVGAGI (reference sequence). The CDR3 loop spans 21 amino acids. Trimming cost V 5 bases and J 0 bases, with 26 bases left between them. CDR3 loop: CASSHKRALARILSGANVLTF. The CDR3 DNA is TGTGCCAGCAGTCACAAAAGGGCCCTAGCCCGGATCCTCTCTGGGGCCAACGTCCTGACTTTC.

The chain carries TRBV7-2 and TRBJ2-1; D gene ambiguous. Trimming left V 5 bases short and J 0 bases short, with 11 bases between. CDR1 and CDR2 from the germline V gene are SGHTA and FQGNSA. The CDR3 sequence is 15 residues long. The CDR3 sequence: CASSPRSGSYNEQFF. The DNA of the CDR3 is TGTGCCAGCAGCCCCCGGTCGGGCTCCTACAATGAGCAGTTCTTC.

This clone was seen only a few times. The V call is TRBV6-5, the J call TRBJ1-2; no firm D call. The CDR3 contains 14 residues. Trimming took off 6 bases at V and 5 bases at J, with 16 bases between the two ends. The germline gives CDR1 MNHEY, CDR2 SVGAGI. CDR3 sequence reads: CASRDSGFRYGYTF. The DNA for the CDR3 is TGTGCCAGCAGGGACTCGGGATTCCGGTATGGCTACACCTTC.

This sequence joins TRBV18 and TRBJ2-1; 11 bases are a match to TRBD2. Germline assignment: CDR1 KGHSH and CDR2 LQKENI. The CDR3 consists of 13 residues. V shed 3 bases and J 15 bases; nucleotides not matched to a gene: 7. The CDR3 spells CASSPELAGEPFF. The DNA for the CDR3 is TGTGCCAGCTCACCGGAACTAGCGGGAGAACCGTTCTTC. Complete variable domain (other parts from reference TRBV18 and TRBJ2-1): NAGVMQNPRHLVRRRGQEARLRCSPMKGHSHVYWYRQLPEEGLKFMVYLQKENIIDESGMPKERFSAEFPKEGPSILRIQQVVRGDSAAYFCASSPELAGEPFFGPGTRLTVL.

This chain links TRBV14 with TRBJ1-2; D remains ambiguous. Trimming left V 0 bases short and J 13 bases short, with 12 bases between. The V gene's germline CDR1 is SGHDN and CDR2 FVKESK. This CDR3 is built from 12 residues. CDR3 in amino acids: CASSQDRRPSTF. The DNA for the CDR3 is TGTGCCAGCAGCCAAGATCGGCGGCCATCCACCTTC.

The gene calls are TRBV30 and TRBJ2-3; 9 bases agree with TRBD2. The CDR3 runs 16 residues. The J segment lost 3 bases and the V segment lost 0 bases, leaving 7 bases of the junction unmatched. The germline V gene encodes CDR1 GTSNPN and CDR2 SVGIG (reference sequence). The CDR3: CAWSVEAGGRTDTQYF. The CDR3 DNA follows: TGTGCCTGGAGTGTAGAAGCGGGAGGCAGGACAGATACGCAGTATTTT.

This chain links TRBV10-3 with TRBJ2-2, with 7 bases fitting TRBD2. Per germline, CDR1 ENHRY and CDR2 SYGVKD. The CDR3 totals 15 residues. V trimming: 5 bases; J trimming: 0 bases; junction bases outside the gene matches: 3. The CDR3 reads CAISLGLANTGELFF. The CDR3 nucleotides are TGTGCCATCAGTCTAGGACTAGCGAACACCGGGGAGCTGTTTTTT.

The V and J genes are TRBV7-2 and TRBJ2-3; 7 bases are a match to TRBD1. Germline lookup yields CDR1 SGHTA and CDR2 FQGNSA. V was pared by 6 bases and J by 4 bases, with 4 bases of the junction left unmatched. The CDR3 loop spans 13 amino acids. The CDR3 is CASRPQGADTQYF. As DNA, the CDR3 is TGTGCCAGCAGGCCCCAGGGGGCAGATACGCAGTATTTT.

The rearrangement joins TRBV5-1 to TRBJ2-1, with TRBD1 matching 8 bases. CDR3 size: 16 residues. The V and J ends lost 0 bases and 4 bases, in that order; junction bases with no gene match: 6. The germline V gene has CDR1 SGHRS and CDR2 YFSETQ. The DNA for the CDR3 is TGCGCCAGCAGCTTGGGGACAGGGTGGCCTTACAATGAGCAGTTCTTC. It translates to CASSLGTGWPYNEQFF.

This clone was seen a single time. The chain joins TRBV7-3 to TRBJ2-1, with 10 bases fitting TRBD2. Germline loops: CDR1 SGHTA, CDR2 FQGTGA. V trimming: 0 bases; J trimming: 7 bases; junction bases outside the gene matches: 15. The CDR3 contains 19 residues. DNA of the CDR3: TGTGCCAGCAGCTTAACCGGATGGCAAGCTAGCGGGAGTAGAAATGAGCAGTTCTTC. Translated, it gives CASSLTGWQASGSRNEQFF.

In this sample, this clone turned up a few times. The chain combines TRBV5-8 with TRBJ2-5, with D possibly being TRBD1 (6 bases). From germline, CDR1 is SGHTS and CDR2 YDEGEE. CDR3 size: 16 residues. Trimming took off 0 bases at V and 5 bases at J, with 17 bases between the two ends. This CDR3 is CASSLVSARGLETQYF. DNA for the CDR3: TGTGCCAGCAGCTTGGTTTCGGCCAGGGGATTGGAGACCCAGTACTTC.